The next 17 T cell receptor beta chains were all read from a single sample in a study of response to subunit inactivated influenza vaccine. TCRdb reprocessed the RT-PCR reads with MiXCR, giving one entry per CDR3 protein. The sample holds roughly 630,000 distinct CDR3 sequences, approximately 15% seen once. Sample: PBMCs from blood, taken about 14 days before vaccination. The receptor set was obtained from a man aged 45 to 65 who received an inactivated influenza vaccine.

This clonotype was recorded a few times. The rearrangement uses TRBV28 and TRBJ2-3; no clear D. The V and J ends lost 5 bases and 8 bases respectively, with 8 bases between them. Germline V lookup: CDR1 MDHEN, CDR2 SYDVKM. There are 11 residues in the CDR3. In DNA form, the CDR3 reads TGTGCCAGCAGTCAGACGGGTACGCAGTATTTT. It encodes CASSQTGTQYF.

This clonotype was counted many times. V and J are TRBV10-2 and TRBJ2-7; D remains ambiguous. V shed 3 bases and J shed 2 bases, with 8 bases lying between them. Germline lookup yields CDR1 WSHSY and CDR2 SAAADI. This CDR3 is 13 amino acids long. The CDR3 is CASSEGLTYEQYF. The CDR3, as DNA: TGCGCCAGCAGTGAAGGTCTAACCTACGAGCAGTACTTC.

The genes are TRBV7-8 and TRBJ1-1; unclear D gene. V was trimmed by 5 bases and J by 1 base, leaving 8 bases between them. Germline CDR1 reads SGHVS; CDR2 reads FQNEAQ. The length of the CDR3 is 13 residues. The chain's CDR3 is CASSPSWNTEAFF. The CDR3 bases are TGTGCCAGCAGCCCCAGTTGGAACACTGAAGCTTTCTTT.

The V call is TRBV4-3, the J call TRBJ2-5; TRBD1 might be the D (6 bases). Looked up from germline, CDR1 is LGHNA and CDR2 is YSLEER. Trimming shortened V by 3 bases and J by 2 bases, and 13 bases separated the two germline ends. The CDR3 totals 15 residues. The DNA for the CDR3 is TGCGCCAGCAGCCAGCAGACAGGCCAGCAAGAGACCCAGTACTTC. This gives the protein CASSQQTGQQETQYF.

V gene TRBV6-2 or TRBV6-3 combines with J gene TRBJ2-7, with D tentatively TRBD1 (5 bases). CDR1 MNHEY and CDR2 SVGEGT come from the germline V gene. Trimming took off 1 base at V and 6 bases at J, with 10 bases between the two ends. The CDR3 consists of 13 residues. CDR3 DNA sequence: TGTGCCAGCAGTTACTACAGGCGCTCCGAGCAGTACTTC. Amino acids: CASSYYRRSEQYF.

The sample holds many counts of this clonotype. The chain couples TRBV7-2 to TRBJ1-6, with D uncertain. The germline CDR1 and CDR2 sequences are SGHTA and FQGNSA. This CDR3 is built from 13 residues. The V gene lost 7 bases and the J gene lost 6 bases, with 10 bases spanning the gap. DNA for the CDR3: TGTGCCAGCAAGGTCAGAACTAATTCACCCCTCCACTTT. Its translation: CASKVRTNSPLHF.

This clonotype was detected ten times or more. The chain employs TRBV11-2 and TRBJ2-3; D is unresolved. Germline lookup yields CDR1 SGHAT and CDR2 FQNNGV. There are 15 residues in the CDR3. Trimming removed 6 bases at V and 0 bases at J, with 13 bases between. The CDR3 DNA is TGTGCCAGCAGGCGACGGTCGTATAGCACAGATACGCAGTATTTT. Amino acid sequence: CASRRRSYSTDTQYF.

This clonotype was seen only a few times. The CDR3 DNA is TGTGCCAGCAGCTTCGACAGGGGAAGCTCCTACGAGCAGTACTTC. This sequence encodes CASSFDRGSSYEQYF. The chain recombines TRBV7-2 with TRBJ2-7, with 8 bases matching TRBD1. CDR1 is SGHTA, CDR2 FQGNSA, per germline. CDR3 size: 15 residues. J gave up 0 bases and V 3 bases, and 4 bases lay outside the gene matches. Filled out from reference TRBV7-2 and TRBJ2-7, the complete variable domain reads GAGVSQSPSNKVTEKGKDVELRCDPISGHTALYWYRQSLGQGLEFLIYFQGNSAPDKSGLPSDRFSAERTGGSVSTLTIQRTQQEDSAVYLCASSFDRGSSYEQYFGPGTRLTVT.

The table lists this clonotype with a few counts. This rearrangement joins TRBV12-3 or TRBV12-4 to TRBJ1-1, with no clear D. There are 12 residues in the CDR3. V lost 6 bases, J lost 5 bases, and 10 bases lay in between. The CDR3 sequence: CASSGKSTEAFF. In DNA, the CDR3 is TGTGCCAGCAGCGGAAAGTCGACTGAAGCTTTCTTT.

This clonotype has just a few counts. The chain recombines TRBV12-3 or TRBV12-4 with TRBJ2-2; D might be TRBD2 (5 bases). The CDR3 runs to 13 residues. The V end lost 2 bases, the J end lost 6 bases, and 7 bases lay between the germline ends. In DNA form, the CDR3 reads TGTGCCAGCAGTTTATACGGGGCCGGGGAGCTGTTTTTT. Amino acid sequence: CASSLYGAGELFF.

This clonotype was recorded at least ten times. This sequence joins TRBV4-3 and TRBJ2-1, with a weak D call TRBD2 (5 bases). Germline V gene data show CDR1 as LGHNA and CDR2 as YSLEER. The V end lost 0 bases, the J end lost 0 bases, and 9 bases lay between the germline ends. The CDR3 is 16 residues long. CDR3 nucleotides: TGCGCCAGCAGCCAAGACGAGGGAAGCTCCTACAATGAGCAGTTCTTC. Translated, it gives CASSQDEGSSYNEQFF.

This clonotype was detected only a few times. CDR3 coding DNA: TGTGCCAGCAGTATGTACGGGGGGTTCGGGGATACGCAGTATTTT. Protein: CASSMYGGFGDTQYF. The chain links TRBV27 to TRBJ2-3, with 7 bases identical to TRBD2. The germline CDR1 and CDR2 sequences are MNHEY and SMNVEV (reference sequence). The trim removed 5 bases at V and 6 bases at J, leaving 11 bases unmatched. The CDR3 consists of 15 residues.

This clonotype was observed a few times. The chain joins TRBV7-2 to TRBJ1-2; D remains ambiguous. CDR1 is SGHTA, CDR2 FQGNSA, per germline. The CDR3 length is 15 residues. V lost 1 base, J lost 8 bases, and 17 bases lay in between. CDR3 loop: CASSLDGLSGMGYTF. The CDR3, as DNA: TGTGCCAGCAGCTTAGACGGACTTTCGGGAATGGGCTACACCTTC. Variable domain in full (rest from reference TRBV7-2 and TRBJ1-2): GAGVSQSPSNKVTEKGKDVELRCDPISGHTALYWYRQSLGQGLEFLIYFQGNSAPDKSGLPSDRFSAERTGGSVSTLTIQRTQQEDSAVYLCASSLDGLSGMGYTFGSGTRLTVV.

There are a few counts of this clonotype. The CDR3 region has the DNA TGTGCCATCAGCGACCGGGACGGAACCTACGAGCAGTACTTC. Its translation is CAISDRDGTYEQYF. The chain employs TRBV10-3 and TRBJ2-7; the D gene could be TRBD1 or TRBD2 (5 bases each). The CDR3 totals 14 residues. Germline V gene sequence: CDR1 ENHRY, CDR2 SYGVKD. Between the trimmed V and J ends, which lost 6 bases and 2 bases, there was a span of 14 bases.

This clonotype was observed a few times. The chain recombines TRBV9 with TRBJ2-7; D perhaps matches TRBD1 (5 bases). With 1 base removed from V and 2 bases from J, the gap between germline ends came to 13 bases. Germline loops: CDR1 SGDLS, CDR2 YYNGEE. This CDR3 has 15 residues. For the CDR3, the DNA is TGTGCCAGCAGCGTACAGGCAGGGTCCCCCTACGAGCAGTACTTC. This codes for CASSVQAGSPYEQYF. Full variable domain (outside the CDR3, taken from reference TRBV9 and TRBJ2-7): DSGVTQTPKHLITATGQRVTLRCSPRSGDLSVYWYQQSLDQGLQFLIQYYNGEERAKGNILERFSAQQFPDLHSELNLSSLELGDSALYFCASSVQAGSPYEQYFGPGTRLTVT.

In its sample, this clonotype was seen a few times. The rearrangement links TRBV5-1 to TRBJ2-1, with 12 positions matching TRBD2. This CDR3 is built from 15 residues. Trimming cost V 6 bases and J 0 bases; bases outside gene matches: 1. Germline V CDR1 and CDR2: SGHRS, YFSETQ. The CDR3 spells CASKTSGGSYNEQFF. The CDR3 region has the DNA TGCGCCAGCAAGACTAGCGGGGGCTCCTACAATGAGCAGTTCTTC.

In this sample, this clonotype turned up many times. V gene TRBV28 combines with J gene TRBJ2-2; D is perhaps TRBD1 or TRBD2 (6 bases each). V was trimmed by 2 bases and J by 5 bases, leaving 15 bases between them. The length of the CDR3 is 16 residues. Germline loops: CDR1 MDHEN, CDR2 SYDVKM. CDR3 residues: CASSLGLRGETGELFF. Here the CDR3 DNA reads TGTGCCAGCAGTTTAGGTCTTAGGGGGGAAACCGGGGAGCTGTTTTTT.